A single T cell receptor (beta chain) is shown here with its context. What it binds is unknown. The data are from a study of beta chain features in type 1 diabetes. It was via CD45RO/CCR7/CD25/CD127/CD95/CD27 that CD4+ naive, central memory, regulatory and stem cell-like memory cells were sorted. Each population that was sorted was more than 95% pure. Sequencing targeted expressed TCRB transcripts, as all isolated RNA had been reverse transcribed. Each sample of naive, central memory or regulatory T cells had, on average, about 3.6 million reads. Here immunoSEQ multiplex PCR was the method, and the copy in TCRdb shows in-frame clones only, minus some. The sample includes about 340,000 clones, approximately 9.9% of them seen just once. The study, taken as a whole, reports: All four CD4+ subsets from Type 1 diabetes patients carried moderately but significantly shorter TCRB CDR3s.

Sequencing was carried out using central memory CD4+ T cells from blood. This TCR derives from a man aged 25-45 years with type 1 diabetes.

The CDR3 loop reads CASSQEGSSYNEQFF. The CDR3 nucleotides read TGCGCCAGCAGCCAGGAGGGGAGCTCCTACAATGAGCAGTTCTTC. The chain has TRBV4-1 and TRBJ2-1; weak D call: TRBD2 (6 bases). Germline V gene sequence: CDR1 MGHRA, CDR2 YSYEKL. CDR3 length equals 15 residues. The V end lost 3 bases, the J end lost 0 bases, and 9 bases lay between the germline ends.